This passage covers 22 T cell receptor beta chains from one sample sequenced in a study of T cell changes during pregnancy in multiple sclerosis. The method was immunoSEQ multiplex PCR; TCRdb's version includes in-frame clones alone and lacks a portion of them. The sample carries approximately 37,000 clones, about 91% recorded once. Sequenced here: CD4+ T cells from peripheral blood mononuclear cells, sampled in the first trimester of pregnancy. The receptors were sampled from a female donor with multiple sclerosis, enrolled in a pregnancy study.

This rearrangement joins TRBV5-1 to TRBJ2-1; D is possibly TRBD2 (6 bases). Per the germline V gene, CDR1 is SGHRS and CDR2 is YFSETQ. Trimming left V 4 bases short and J 2 bases short, with 13 bases between. This CDR3 comprises 15 residues. This CDR3 reads CASSLQRAAYNEQFF. The CDR3 DNA follows: TGCGCCAGCAGCCTGCAGCGGGCCGCCTACAATGAGCAGTTCTTC.

The genes are TRBV7-2 and TRBJ2-1; 8 bases are a match to TRBD2. The CDR3 is made up of 18 amino acids. The V segment lost 2 bases and the J segment 6 bases; nucleotides outside the gene matches: 15. The germline gives CDR1 SGHTA, CDR2 FQGNSA. CDR3: CASSLIGIGLASLNEQFF. In DNA form, the CDR3 reads TGTGCCAGCAGCTTAATAGGGATCGGACTAGCCAGTCTCAATGAGCAGTTCTTC.

This clone was seen just once. The V call is TRBV10-1, the J call TRBJ2-4; 7 bases line up with TRBD1. The V segment lost 0 bases and the J segment 7 bases; nucleotides outside the gene matches: 6. Germline loops: CDR1 WNHNN, CDR2 SYGVQD (reference sequence). The CDR3 extends over 15 amino acids. The CDR3 here is CASSESLKTGNIQYF. The CDR3 nucleotides are TGCGCCAGCAGTGAGTCGTTGAAGACAGGGAACATTCAGTACTTC.

This sequence joins TRBV28 and TRBJ2-7; 8 bases agree with TRBD2. V trimming: 6 bases; J trimming: 4 bases; junction bases outside the gene matches: 8. The CDR3 sequence is 14 residues long. In germline, CDR1 is MDHEN, CDR2 SYDVKM. The CDR3 nucleotides are TGTGCCAGCAGGCTCGGGAGGGGCCTGTACGAGCAGTACTTC. Translating gives CASRLGRGLYEQYF. Using reference TRBV28 and TRBJ2-7 for the parts outside the CDR3, the full variable domain is DVKVTQSSRYLVKRTGEKVFLECVQDMDHENMFWYRQDPGLGLRLIYFSYDVKMKEKGDIPEGYSVSREKKERFSLILESASTNQTSMYLCASRLGRGLYEQYFGPGTRLTVT.

CDR3 nucleotide sequence: TGTGCCATCAGTGGATCTAGTTCCGCGAACACCGGGGAGCTGTTTTTT. Amino acid sequence: CAISGSSSANTGELFF. The chain carries TRBV10-3 and TRBJ2-2, with D hard to call. Germline CDR1 and CDR2: ENHRY and SYGVKD. This CDR3 has 16 residues. V was clipped by 4 bases and J by 0 bases, with 12 bases between them.

V usage is TRBV19 and J usage is TRBJ1-2; 8 bases are shared with TRBD1. With V trimmed by 6 bases and J by 0 bases, 3 bases remained unmatched. Germline CDR1 is LNHDA and CDR2 is SQIVND (reference sequence). The length of the CDR3 is 14 residues. DNA for the CDR3: TGTGCCAGTAGAGCAGGGGGCTCTAACTATGGCTACACCTTC. It yields the protein CASRAGGSNYGYTF.

This sequence joins TRBV28 and TRBJ2-7; D gene ambiguous. V was clipped by 6 bases and J by 3 bases, with 6 bases between them. The CDR3 sequence is 11 residues long. Per the germline V gene, CDR1 is MDHEN and CDR2 is SYDVKM. The CDR3 here is CASSHYYEQYF. CDR3 nucleotides: TGTGCCAGCAGCCACTACTACGAGCAGTACTTC.

J is TRBJ2-1 and V is TRBV7-8; 11 bases are a match to TRBD2. CDR1 and CDR2 (germline): SGHVS, FQNEAQ. V was pared by 3 bases and J by 9 bases, with 10 bases of the junction left unmatched. The CDR3 totals 16 residues. CDR3 amino acids: CASSFGGTSGRVEQFF. The CDR3 bases are TGTGCCAGCAGCTTTGGGGGGACTAGCGGTAGGGTTGAGCAGTTCTTC.

The V gene is TRBV18, the J gene TRBJ1-3; TRBD1 agrees at 8 bases. CDR3 length equals 17 residues. The V gene's germline CDR1 is KGHSH and CDR2 LQKENI. J lost 3 bases, V lost 0 bases, and 7 bases had no gene match. The CDR3 loop reads CASSPPPGQGDGNTIYF. CDR3 bases: TGTGCCAGCTCACCACCGCCCGGACAGGGTGATGGAAACACCATATATTTT.

This clone occurred a few times. The chain is built from TRBV5-1 and TRBJ2-7, with 11 bases that match TRBD2. CDR1 is SGHRS, CDR2 YFSETQ, per germline. The CDR3 is 14 amino acids. J gave up 2 bases and V 7 bases, and 5 bases lay outside the gene matches. CDR3 bases: TGCGCCAGCGGTAGGACTAGCGGGCCCTACGAGCAGTACTTC. Translated: CASGRTSGPYEQYF.

The CDR3 sequence is CASSYSGGTEAFF. As DNA, the CDR3 is TGTGCCAGCAGTTACTCAGGGGGCACTGAAGCTTTCTTT. The V call is TRBV6-5, the J call TRBJ1-1, with D possibly matching TRBD1 (6 bases). The V and J ends lost 0 bases and 4 bases respectively, with 6 bases between them. The CDR3 length is 13 residues. Germline-derived CDR1 and CDR2 are MNHEY and SVGAGI.

With respect to this clone: Germline and junction disagree at one end, which may indicate a read error. The chain links TRBV2 to TRBJ2-5; 7 nucleotides align to TRBD2. The CDR3 extends over 14 amino acids. Per the germline V gene, CDR1 is SNHLY and CDR2 is FYNNEI. The CDR3 coding sequence is TGTGCCAGCAAACCAACTAGCGTTCAAGGGACCCAGTACTTC. This encodes CASKPTSVQGTQYF.

This chain links TRBV12-5 with TRBJ2-2; 9 nucleotides align to TRBD2. V trimming: 0 bases; J trimming: 0 bases; junction bases outside the gene matches: 20. The CDR3 covers 23 residues. Germline V gives CDR1 LGHNT, CDR2 FRNRAP. The CDR3 loop reads CASGLVNLGTSRQMASNTGELFF. The CDR3 DNA sequence: TGTGCTAGTGGTTTGGTAAATCTCGGGACTAGCAGACAGATGGCTTCGAACACCGGGGAGCTGTTTTTT.

The chain carries TRBV7-9 and TRBJ2-1; a weak D match, TRBD1 (5 bases). Looked up from germline, CDR1 is SEHNR and CDR2 is FQNEAQ (reference sequence). V shed 2 bases and J shed 6 bases, with 8 bases lying between them. The CDR3 has 13 amino acids. The CDR3 is CASSLYQGNEQFF. In nucleotides, the CDR3 is TGTGCCAGCAGCTTATATCAGGGCAATGAGCAGTTCTTC.

This chain links TRBV19 with TRBJ2-2; tentatively, D is TRBD1 (5 bases). Germline V gene data show CDR1 as LNHDA and CDR2 as SQIVND (reference sequence). The CDR3 spans 14 residues. V lost 7 bases and J lost 0, with 9 bases in between. For the CDR3, the DNA is TGTGCCAGTAATCGACAGCCGAACACCGGGGAGCTGTTTTTT. Its translation is CASNRQPNTGELFF.

The CDR3 region has the DNA TGTGCCAGTGGATCCGGGACGGGGACTTACACAGATACGCAGTATTTT. Its protein is CASGSGTGTYTDTQYF. The gene calls are TRBV19 and TRBJ2-3; the D gene is possibly TRBD2 (6 bases). The germline V gene encodes CDR1 LNHDA and CDR2 SQIVND (reference sequence). The V and J ends lost 8 bases and 2 bases respectively, with 20 bases between them. This CDR3 is built from 16 residues.

The chain is built from TRBV5-4 and TRBJ2-4; tentatively, D is TRBD2 (5 bases). Germline V gene sequence: CDR1 SGHNT, CDR2 YYREEE (reference sequence). CDR3 length: 16 amino acids. V was shortened by 3 bases and J by 0 bases, with 13 bases between the two germline ends. CDR3 residues: CASSSSVDLAKNIQYF. The CDR3 DNA sequence: TGTGCCAGCAGCTCTAGTGTGGACTTAGCCAAAAACATTCAGTACTTC.

The rearrangement uses TRBV4-2 and TRBJ1-4; no clear D. The CDR3 length is 16 residues. Per germline, CDR1 LGHNA and CDR2 YNFKEQ. The germline V and J ends were trimmed by 4 bases and 3 bases, with 15 bases remaining between them. CDR3 DNA: TGTGCCAGCAGCCCGCCCGCGGGCGGGGCTAATGAAAAACTGTTTTTT. It is translated as CASSPPAGGANEKLFF.

This rearrangement joins TRBV15 to TRBJ2-1, with D perhaps TRBD2 (6 bases). V was pared by 0 bases and J by 12 bases, with 12 bases between. From germline, CDR1 is LNHNV and CDR2 YYDKDF (reference sequence). This CDR3 spans 13 amino acids. In DNA, the CDR3 is TGTGCCACCAGCAGAGATCCGGGAGAGGGGCAGTTCTTC. Translating it yields CATSRDPGEGQFF.

This clone was observed a few times. The rearrangement links TRBV28 to TRBJ1-1; 7 bases line up with TRBD1. The CDR3 has 12 amino acids. V shed 5 bases and J 7 bases; nucleotides not matched to a gene: 4. Looked up from germline, CDR1 is MDHEN and CDR2 is SYDVKM. The CDR3 sequence: CASSNQGVEAFF. DNA for the CDR3: TGTGCCAGCAGTAATCAGGGGGTTGAAGCTTTCTTT.

The rearrangement joins TRBV10-3 to TRBJ2-4; D might be TRBD1 (7 bases). Germline V gene lookup returns CDR1 ENHRY and CDR2 SYGVKD. The V gene lost 0 bases and the J gene lost 6 bases, with 15 bases spanning the gap. There are 16 residues in the CDR3. The CDR3 sequence: CAISESSGGQSNIQYF. The CDR3 DNA sequence: TGTGCCATCAGTGAGTCGTCCGGGGGACAGTCAAACATTCAGTACTTC.

The V call is TRBV6-6, the J call TRBJ1-1, with 9 positions matching TRBD1. This CDR3 is built from 14 residues. Looked up from germline, CDR1 is MNHNY and CDR2 is SVGAGI (reference sequence). V gave up 11 bases and J gave up 0 bases; unmatched junction bases: 7. The CDR3 DNA is TGTGCCGGGTCAGACAGGGGGTTGAACACTGAAGCTTTCTTT. This translates into CAGSDRGLNTEAFF.